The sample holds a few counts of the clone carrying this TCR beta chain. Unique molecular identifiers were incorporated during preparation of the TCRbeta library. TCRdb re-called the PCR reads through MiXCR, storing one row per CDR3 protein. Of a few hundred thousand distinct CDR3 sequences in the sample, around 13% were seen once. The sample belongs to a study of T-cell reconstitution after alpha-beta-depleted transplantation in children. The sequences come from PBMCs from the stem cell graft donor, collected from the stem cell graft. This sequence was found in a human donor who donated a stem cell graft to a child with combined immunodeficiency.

The DNA of the CDR3 is TGTGCCAGCAGCTTACAGGGGGCAAGTGGTCAGCCCCAGCATTTT. It translates to CASSLQGASGQPQHF. The rearrangement joins TRBV7-2 to TRBJ1-5; 8 bases match TRBD1. The CDR3 loop spans 15 amino acids. V dropped 2 bases and J dropped 6; count of bases not matched to a gene: 6. Germline V gene sequence: CDR1 SGHTA, CDR2 FQGNSA. Looking up the rest from reference TRBV7-2 and TRBJ1-5 gives the full variable domain: GAGVSQSPSNKVTEKGKDVELRCDPISGHTALYWYRQSLGQGLEFLIYFQGNSAPDKSGLPSDRFSAERTGGSVSTLTIQRTQQEDSAVYLCASSLQGASGQPQHFGDGTRLSIL.